Below, 5 T cell receptor beta chains from the same sample are listed, as sequenced in a study of cytomegalovirus exposure and HLA in healthy donors. PCR was performed using 60 Vbeta and 13 Jbeta primers. TCRdb's copy holds only in-frame clones and misses some; the assay was immunoSEQ multiplex PCR. The sample comprises about 76,000 clones, more than 75% of which are singletons, and 9.5% to 13% rests with the top ten. The sample was PBMCs. The origin of the receptors is a male donor in good health and CMV-seropositive.

The V call is TRBV29-1, the J call TRBJ2-7, with 10 bases identical to TRBD1. With 4 bases clipped from V and 4 bases from J, the junction kept 4 bases outside the gene matches. CDR1 is SQVTM, CDR2 ANQGSEA, per germline. The CDR3 extends over 13 amino acids. The CDR3 DNA reads TGCAGCGTTGGGACAGGGGGTTTATACGAGCAGTACTTC. Translation gives CSVGTGGLYEQYF.

The rearrangement links TRBV19 to TRBJ1-1; 12 bases align to TRBD1. The germline V gene encodes CDR1 LNHDA and CDR2 SQIVND (reference sequence). The CDR3 spans 13 residues. The junction had 8 bases not matched to a gene; V was cut back by 7 bases and J by 11 bases. The CDR3 sequence: CASNVGTGGDAFF. Here the CDR3 DNA reads TGTGCCAGTAATGTTGGGACAGGGGGCGATGCTTTCTTT.

This clone has a single count. The chain is built from TRBV6-5 and TRBJ1-4; D might be TRBD1 (5 bases). Germline V gene lookup returns CDR1 MNHEY and CDR2 SVGAGI. The CDR3 runs to 14 residues. Trimming took off 6 bases at V and 5 bases at J, with 13 bases between the two ends. The CDR3 DNA is TGTGCCAGCAGGTCATCAAAGGGGAATGAAAAACTGTTTTTT. The encoded protein is CASRSSKGNEKLFF.

This clone appeared a few times. The CDR3 sequence is CASSLATGNSPLHF. Written as DNA, the CDR3 is TGTGCCAGCAGCTTAGCGACGGGTAATTCACCCCTCCACTTT. This chain connects TRBV7-2 to TRBJ1-6; D is uncertain. Germline V gene sequence: CDR1 SGHTA, CDR2 FQGNSA. The CDR3 loop spans 14 amino acids. Between the trimmed V and J ends, which lost 0 bases and 6 bases, there was a span of 6 bases.

The chain combines TRBV18 with TRBJ2-1, with TRBD2 matching over 8 bases. Germline values: CDR1 KGHSH, CDR2 LQKENI. The CDR3 consists of 14 residues. V shed 10 bases, J shed 4 bases, and the junction held 9 bases outside the gene matches. DNA of the CDR3: TGTGCCACTGCAAGCGGGAGCAGATACAATGAGCAGTTCTTC. It specifies CATASGSRYNEQFF. The whole variable domain, remainder taken from reference TRBV18 and TRBJ2-1, is NAGVMQNPRHLVRRRGQEARLRCSPMKGHSHVYWYRQLPEEGLKFMVYLQKENIIDESGMPKERFSAEFPKEGPSILRIQQVVRGDSAAYFCATASGSRYNEQFFGPGTRLTVL.